The 12 T cell receptor beta chains listed next were all sequenced from one sample in a study of blood T cell repertoires in COVID-19. Sequenced by immunoSEQ multiplex PCR; TCRdb stores in-frame clones only, minus some. The sample includes roughly 200,000 clones, nearly 90% seen only once; the top ten take about 6.8%. Sequencing input: peripheral blood. All receptors derive from a woman aged 40 to 49 who had recovered from COVID-19.

This chain links TRBV3-1 (or the pseudogene TRBV3-2) with TRBJ1-1, with D uncertain. V lost 0 bases and J lost 2, with 7 bases in between. CDR1 is LGHDT and CDR2 is YNNKEL in the germline V gene (reference sequence). The CDR3 contains 14 residues. CDR3 region: CASSQDGVNTEAFF. CDR3 nucleotide sequence: TGTGCCAGCAGCCAAGACGGGGTTAACACTGAAGCTTTCTTT.

The rearrangement uses TRBV28 and TRBJ2-1; 8 nucleotides match TRBD2. Germline lookup yields CDR1 MDHEN and CDR2 SYDVKM. The CDR3 is 15 amino acids. The junction had 11 bases not matched to a gene; V was cut back by 10 bases and J by 3 bases. In DNA, the CDR3 is TGTGCCACCACGACACTAGCGGCGGTCTACAATGAGCAGTTCTTC. It is translated as CATTTLAAVYNEQFF.

This clone was recorded a few times. The V call is TRBV2, the J call TRBJ2-2, with 12 bases lining up with TRBD2. Germline-derived CDR1 and CDR2 are SNHLY and FYNNEI. V was clipped by 7 bases and J by 6 bases; unmatched bases: 6. This CDR3 has 15 residues. The CDR3 nucleotides read TGTGCCAGCATAGGCGGACTAGCGGGACCCGGGGAGCTGTTTTTT. Translating it yields CASIGGLAGPGELFF. Complete variable domain (other parts from reference TRBV2 and TRBJ2-2): EPEVTQTPSHQVTQMGQEVILRCVPISNHLYFYWYRQILGQKVEFLVSFYNNEISEKSEIFDDQFSVERPDGSNFTLKIRSTKLEDSAMYFCASIGGLAGPGELFFGEGSRLTVL.

V and J are TRBV5-1 and TRBJ2-3, with 9 bases fitting TRBD2. Germline CDR1 SGHRS, CDR2 YFSETQ. The CDR3 loop spans 16 amino acids. V gave up 4 bases and J gave up 1 base; unmatched junction bases: 7. The CDR3 loop is CASSTGTSLGTDTQYF. The CDR3 DNA reads TGCGCCAGCAGCACCGGGACTAGCTTAGGCACAGATACGCAGTATTTT.

This clone appeared a few times. This chain connects TRBV29-1 to TRBJ2-1, with TRBD2 matching over 9 bases. The CDR3 contains 14 residues. The trim removed 2 bases at V and 7 bases at J, leaving 6 bases unmatched. The germline V gene has CDR1 SQVTM and CDR2 ANQGSEA. The CDR3 reads CSVEPAGGVNEQFF. The CDR3 DNA reads TGCAGCGTTGAACCGGCGGGAGGGGTGAATGAGCAGTTCTTC.

J is TRBJ2-7 and V is TRBV29-1; D might be TRBD1 (6 bases). The V end lost 2 bases, the J end lost 7 bases, and 12 bases lay between the germline ends. The CDR3 has 12 amino acids. Germline V lookup: CDR1 SQVTM, CDR2 ANQGSEA. The CDR3 reads CSVEHTGREQYF. The CDR3 DNA is TGCAGCGTTGAACATACAGGGAGAGAGCAGTACTTC.

The chain uses TRBV6-2 or TRBV6-3 and TRBJ1-2, with a tentative D call TRBD1 (6 bases). The CDR3 is 19 residues long. The V gene's germline CDR1 is MNHEY and CDR2 SVGEGT. Deletions cut 0 bases from V and 3 bases from J, with 23 bases between. The CDR3 sequence is CASSYSSPPNRAVDYGYTF. Here the CDR3 DNA reads TGTGCCAGCAGTTACTCTTCCCCCCCAAACAGGGCTGTTGACTATGGCTACACCTTC.

The chain joins TRBV3-1 (or the pseudogene TRBV3-2) to TRBJ2-5; 8 bases align to TRBD1. Germline CDR1 LGHDT, CDR2 YNNKEL (reference sequence). This CDR3 is built from 15 residues. V shed 1 base and J 4 bases; nucleotides not matched to a gene: 5. This CDR3 reads CASSQVGQGGETQYF. The CDR3 DNA is TGTGCCAGCAGCCAAGTCGGACAGGGCGGAGAGACCCAGTACTTC.

The chain employs TRBV19 and TRBJ2-3; 11 bases line up with TRBD2. The CDR3 runs to 15 residues. The ends lost 5 bases at V and 4 bases at J; junction bases unmatched: 5. Germline CDR1 and CDR2: LNHDA and SQIVND (reference sequence). CDR3 coding DNA: TGTGCCAGTAGTGTAGCGGGAGGGCCCGCAGATACGCAGTATTTT. This translates into CASSVAGGPADTQYF. The full variable domain, its missing parts supplied by reference TRBV19 and TRBJ2-3, is DGGITQSPKYLFRKEGQNVTLSCEQNLNHDAMYWYRQDPGQGLRLIYYSQIVNDFQKGDIAEGYSVSREKKESFPLTVTSAQKNPTAFYLCASSVAGGPADTQYFGPGTRLTVL.

The chain combines TRBV30 with TRBJ1-2, with TRBD1 identical over 9 bases. CDR1 is GTSNPN and CDR2 is SVGIG in the germline V gene (reference sequence). J gave up 2 bases and V 3 bases, and 10 bases lay outside the gene matches. The CDR3 contains 16 residues. The CDR3, as DNA: TGTGCCTGGAGACCAACCGGGACAGGGATAAACTATGGCTACACCTTC. This codes for CAWRPTGTGINYGYTF.

The gene calls are TRBV6-5 and TRBJ1-1; 9 bases map to TRBD1. In germline, CDR1 is MNHEY, CDR2 SVGAGI. The ends lost 5 bases at V and 1 base at J; junction bases unmatched: 5. This CDR3 is 15 amino acids long. This CDR3 reads CASSTWTGANTEAFF. The CDR3 region has the DNA TGTGCCAGCAGTACATGGACAGGGGCGAACACTGAAGCTTTCTTT.

This clone was seen once. The rearrangement links TRBV27 to TRBJ2-7; 7 bases match TRBD1. J was trimmed by 3 bases and V by 5 bases; bases with no gene match: 7. This CDR3 comprises 14 residues. Germline values: CDR1 MNHEY, CDR2 SMNVEV (reference sequence). CDR3 protein: CASSPWDSNYEQYF. The CDR3 DNA follows: TGTGCCAGCAGTCCCTGGGACAGCAACTACGAGCAGTACTTC.